These 30 T cell receptor beta chains share one sample of origin, sequenced in a study of T cell responses to AZD1222 COVID-19 vaccine. Clones were read by immunoSEQ multiplex PCR, and TCRdb kept only the in-frame ones, dropping some. Of roughly 200,000 clones listed, more than 85% are singletons. The starting material was peripheral blood, obtained 28 days after the second AZD1222 dose. The receptor source for this set is an adult who received the AZD1222 COVID-19 vaccine.

The chain recombines TRBV2 with TRBJ1-3; D call uncertain. V lost 0 bases, J lost 3 bases, and 12 bases lay in between. Germline V lookup: CDR1 SNHLY, CDR2 FYNNEI. The CDR3 length is 16 residues. The CDR3 sequence is CASSEALRTGGNTIYF. The CDR3 DNA reads TGTGCCAGCAGTGAAGCGCTACGTACTGGTGGAAACACCATATATTTT.

The genes are TRBV2 and TRBJ1-5; a weak D match, TRBD1 (6 bases). CDR3 length: 15 residues. Germline CDR1 and CDR2: SNHLY and FYNNEI. Between the trimmed V and J ends, which lost 5 bases and 2 bases, there was a span of 13 bases. The CDR3 sequence is CASSPQGLGNQPQHF. The CDR3 DNA follows: TGTGCCAGCAGTCCACAGGGTTTAGGCAATCAGCCCCAGCATTTT.

The genes are TRBV7-9 and TRBJ1-2; D unclear. The CDR3 consists of 15 residues. Trimming took 4 bases from V and 3 from J, leaving 15 bases between them. Germline CDR1 SEHNR, CDR2 FQNEAQ (reference sequence). The CDR3 DNA is TGTGCCAGCAGCTCCATCTCTACACCATACTATGGCTACACCTTC. Its translation: CASSSISTPYYGYTF.

The V call is TRBV9, the J call TRBJ1-6; perhaps TRBD1 as D (6 bases). Trimming removed 2 bases at V and 5 bases at J, with 8 bases between. The CDR3 runs to 14 residues. Per germline, CDR1 SGDLS and CDR2 YYNGEE. Written as DNA, the CDR3 is TGTGCCAGCAGCGTTAGGACAGATAATTCACCCCTCCACTTT. It translates to CASSVRTDNSPLHF.

The chain uses TRBV2 and TRBJ1-1; 10 bases line up with TRBD1. The CDR3 covers 14 residues. Germline V lookup: CDR1 SNHLY, CDR2 FYNNEI. Trimming cost V 6 bases and J 5 bases; bases outside gene matches: 6. This CDR3 reads CASSVDRGLTEAFF. CDR3 bases: TGTGCCAGCAGCGTTGACAGGGGGCTTACTGAAGCTTTCTTT.

The gene calls are TRBV3-1 (or the pseudogene TRBV3-2) and TRBJ1-3; perhaps TRBD1 as D (6 bases). V shed 3 bases and J shed 8 bases, with 14 bases lying between them. The CDR3 is 14 residues long. CDR1 and CDR2 (germline): LGHDT, YNNKEL (reference sequence). CDR3 residues: CASSHPQGGDTIYF. The CDR3 nucleotides are TGTGCCAGCAGCCACCCACAGGGTGGGGACACCATATATTTT.

The rearrangement links TRBV2 to TRBJ1-3; D uncertain. Per the germline V gene, CDR1 is SNHLY and CDR2 is FYNNEI. This CDR3 is built from 14 residues. The germline V and J ends were trimmed by 8 bases and 0 bases, with 11 bases remaining between them. The CDR3 is CASSTVRSGNTIYF. The CDR3 nucleotides are TGTGCCAGCTCTACAGTACGCTCTGGAAACACCATATATTTT.

The chain is built from TRBV6-5 and TRBJ1-1; D is undetermined. Deletions cut 8 bases from V and 0 bases from J, with 4 bases between. Germline assignment: CDR1 MNHEY and CDR2 SVGAGI. The CDR3 sequence is 11 residues long. This CDR3 is CASRVNTEAFF. In DNA, the CDR3 is TGTGCCAGCCGGGTGAACACTGAAGCTTTCTTT.

The rearrangement joins TRBV7-3 to TRBJ1-5, with D perhaps TRBD1 (5 bases). With 3 bases removed from V and 7 bases from J, the gap between germline ends came to 10 bases. CDR3 length: 13 residues. Looked up from germline, CDR1 is SGHTA and CDR2 is FQGTGA. CDR3 amino acids: CASSLREGQPQHF. The CDR3 bases are TGTGCCAGCAGCTTGAGAGAGGGGCAGCCCCAGCATTTT. Complete variable domain (other parts from reference TRBV7-3 and TRBJ1-5): GAGVSQTPSNKVTEKGKYVELRCDPISGHTALYWYRQSLGQGPEFLIYFQGTGAADDSGLPNDRFFAVRPEGSVSTLKIQRTERGDSAVYLCASSLREGQPQHFGDGTRLSIL.

The V and J genes are TRBV10-3 and TRBJ2-3; TRBD2 is a possible D gene (5 bases). CDR3 length equals 13 residues. V was shortened by 7 bases and J by 3 bases, with 11 bases between the two germline ends. The germline V gene has CDR1 ENHRY and CDR2 SYGVKD. CDR3 in amino acids: CAIKGELTDTQYF. As DNA, the CDR3 is TGTGCCATCAAGGGAGAATTAACAGATACGCAGTATTTT.

The chain recombines TRBV5-5 with TRBJ2-5; D is perhaps TRBD2 (7 bases). The CDR3 extends over 20 amino acids. Germline CDR1 is SGHKS and CDR2 is YYEKEE (reference sequence). V dropped 0 bases and J dropped 5 bases, with 29 bases sitting between them. The CDR3: CASSLVIGVYNPGGHETQYF. CDR3 coding DNA: TGTGCCAGCAGCTTGGTTATCGGGGTTTACAATCCCGGGGGGCACGAGACCCAGTACTTC.

The chain couples TRBV6-6 to TRBJ2-3; 7 bases match TRBD2. The CDR3 is made up of 14 amino acids. The trim removed 5 bases at V and 2 bases at J, leaving 4 bases unmatched. Germline V lookup: CDR1 MNHNY, CDR2 SVGAGI (reference sequence). The CDR3 DNA sequence: TGTGCCAGCAGTAACCGGGACTACACAGATACGCAGTATTTT. Translation: CASSNRDYTDTQYF.

The gene calls are TRBV15 and TRBJ1-1; a weak D match, TRBD1 (6 bases). This CDR3 contains 13 residues. V shed 10 bases and J shed 0 bases, with 12 bases lying between them. Germline V gene sequence: CDR1 LNHNV, CDR2 YYDKDF (reference sequence). Here the CDR3 reads CAIRQVMNTEAFF. Here the CDR3 DNA reads TGTGCCATCAGACAGGTCATGAACACTGAAGCTTTCTTT.

The chain has TRBV3-1 (or the pseudogene TRBV3-2) and TRBJ2-7, with D maybe TRBD2 (5 bases). There are 14 residues in the CDR3. Germline lookup yields CDR1 LGHDT and CDR2 YNNKEL (reference sequence). Trimming took off 2 bases at V and 9 bases at J, with 17 bases between the two ends. DNA of the CDR3: TGTGCCAGCAGCCAAAGTAGAAGAGGAGGTGTGCAGTACTTC. Its translation: CASSQSRRGGVQYF.

As DNA, the CDR3 is TGTGCCTGGAGCCGGATTGGGGACAGGTATTCCGAGCAGTACTTC. Translation gives CAWSRIGDRYSEQYF. This sequence joins TRBV30 and TRBJ2-7; TRBD1 aligns across 8 bases. Germline lookup yields CDR1 GTSNPN and CDR2 SVGIG (reference sequence). CDR3 length: 15 residues. V dropped 3 bases and J dropped 6; count of bases not matched to a gene: 13.

The chain employs TRBV5-1 and TRBJ1-2; 9 bases agree with TRBD1. Germline values: CDR1 SGHRS, CDR2 YFSETQ. The CDR3 totals 14 residues. With 4 bases clipped from V and 7 bases from J, the junction kept 8 bases outside the gene matches. The CDR3 loop reads CASSLRTGAAGYTF. The DNA of the CDR3 is TGCGCCAGCAGCCTAAGGACAGGGGCTGCTGGCTACACCTTC. Full variable domain (rest looked up from reference TRBV5-1 and TRBJ1-2): KAGVTQTPRYLIKTRGQQVTLSCSPISGHRSVSWYQQTPGQGLQFLFEYFSETQRNKGNFPGRFSGRQFSNSRSEMNVSTLELGDSALYLCASSLRTGAAGYTFGSGTRLTVV.

The J gene is TRBJ2-7, the V gene TRBV7-9; D may match TRBD1 or TRBD2 (5 bases each). The length of the CDR3 is 15 residues. Looked up from germline, CDR1 is SEHNR and CDR2 is FQNEAQ (reference sequence). Between the trimmed V and J ends, which lost 5 bases and 5 bases, there was a span of 19 bases. The CDR3 coding sequence is TGTGCCAGCAGCCTCAATCCGGTACGGGACCACGAGCAGTACTTC. It codes for CASSLNPVRDHEQYF.

The DNA for the CDR3 is TGTGCCAGCAGCTTGGGTAGCGGGAGGAGAGGCAATGAGCAGTTCTTC. Protein: CASSLGSGRRGNEQFF. The chain has TRBV5-4 and TRBJ2-1; 10 bases are shared with TRBD2. Germline V gives CDR1 SGHNT, CDR2 YYREEE (reference sequence). The CDR3 has 16 amino acids. V shed 0 bases, J shed 6 bases, and the junction held 6 bases outside the gene matches.

As to this clone: Different DNA sequences within this sample yield the same CDR3. The CDR3 DNA follows: TGTGCCAGCAAGGGACAGGGGGGGAACTATGGCTACACCTTC. Its protein is CASKGQGGNYGYTF. This sequence joins TRBV6-5 and TRBJ1-2; 11 bases agree with TRBD1. The CDR3 is made up of 14 amino acids. The trim removed 7 bases at V and 2 bases at J, leaving 3 bases unmatched. Germline CDR1 and CDR2: MNHEY and SVGAGI.

The CDR3 loop is CASSPTAINYGYTF. In DNA, the CDR3 is TGTGCCAGCAGCCCCACAGCAATTAACTATGGCTACACCTTC. V gene TRBV6-5 combines with J gene TRBJ1-2; D is undetermined. Per germline, CDR1 MNHEY and CDR2 SVGAGI. The CDR3 has 14 amino acids. V dropped 6 bases and J dropped 1 base, with 12 bases sitting between them.

This clone was observed a handful of times. The V gene is TRBV7-2, the J gene TRBJ2-5; 10 nucleotides line up with TRBD1. Unmatched junction bases numbered 7, after V lost 5 bases and J lost 4 bases. Germline assignment: CDR1 SGHTA and CDR2 FQGNSA. This CDR3 is built from 15 residues. The CDR3, as DNA: TGTGCCAGCAGCCTAGGACAGGGGGGTACAGAGACCCAGTACTTC. Protein sequence: CASSLGQGGTETQYF.

V and J are TRBV2 and TRBJ2-7, with D possibly TRBD2 on 6 matching bases. The ends were cut back, 2 bases at V and 3 bases at J, with 14 bases in the middle. The length of the CDR3 is 15 residues. The germline V gene has CDR1 SNHLY and CDR2 FYNNEI. The CDR3 coding sequence is TGTGCCAGCAGTGAAAGGTTGTTGGGGGGCTACGAGCAGTACTTC. It is translated as CASSERLLGGYEQYF.

V usage is TRBV5-1 and J usage is TRBJ2-1; 8 nucleotides agree with TRBD1. The CDR3 loop spans 14 amino acids. CDR1 and CDR2 (germline): SGHRS, YFSETQ. Losses at the gene ends were 4 bases for V and 8 bases for J; bases not matched to a gene: 8. The CDR3 DNA sequence: TGCGCCAGCAGCCCCGGGACAGGTTGGGATGAGCAGTTCTTC. Translating gives CASSPGTGWDEQFF. The full variable domain, completed using reference TRBV5-1 and TRBJ2-1, is KAGVTQTPRYLIKTRGQQVTLSCSPISGHRSVSWYQQTPGQGLQFLFEYFSETQRNKGNFPGRFSGRQFSNSRSEMNVSTLELGDSALYLCASSPGTGWDEQFFGPGTRLTVL.

V gene TRBV2 combines with J gene TRBJ1-6, with D possibly TRBD1 on 6 matching bases. V lost 6 bases, J lost 5 bases, and 14 bases lay in between. This CDR3 contains 15 residues. CDR1 and CDR2 (germline): SNHLY, FYNNEI. CDR3 nucleotide sequence: TGTGCCAGCAGCCAGAGGACAGAGGATAATTCACCCCTCCACTTT. This sequence encodes CASSQRTEDNSPLHF.

The chain joins TRBV6-5 to TRBJ1-2, with D possibly TRBD1 on 5 matching bases. CDR1 is MNHEY, CDR2 SVGAGI, per germline. Trimming cost V 0 bases and J 8 bases, with 13 bases left between them. CDR3 length: 14 residues. The CDR3: CASSYSGGAQGYTF. The DNA of the CDR3 is TGTGCCAGCAGTTACTCGGGAGGGGCGCAGGGCTACACCTTC.

As regards this clone: This same CDR3 is encoded by further DNA sequences in the sample. The gene calls are TRBV7-3 and TRBJ1-5; 7 nucleotides match TRBD1. Germline CDR1 reads SGHTA; CDR2 reads FQGTGA. The V segment lost 2 bases and the J segment 6 bases; nucleotides outside the gene matches: 1. The CDR3 contains 13 residues. The CDR3 loop reads CASSLQGGQPQHF. In DNA, the CDR3 is TGTGCCAGCAGCTTACAGGGGGGTCAGCCCCAGCATTTT.

This clone was counted between two and nine times. CDR3 sequence: CATSGLLSGNTIYF. The CDR3 DNA reads TGTGCCACCTCGGGCCTCCTTTCTGGAAACACCATATATTTT. The chain joins TRBV19 to TRBJ1-3, with D unclear. The V gene's germline CDR1 is LNHDA and CDR2 SQIVND (reference sequence). The CDR3 has 14 residues. V dropped 10 bases and J dropped 1 base, with 14 bases sitting between them.

This clone has a single count. The chain links TRBV3-1 (or the pseudogene TRBV3-2) to TRBJ2-3; D remains ambiguous. The CDR3 length is 14 residues. Trimming left V 4 bases short and J 2 bases short, with 10 bases between. Germline V gene sequence: CDR1 LGHDT, CDR2 YNNKEL (reference sequence). The CDR3 here is CASSPRGNTDTQYF. DNA of the CDR3: TGTGCCAGCAGCCCTAGAGGTAACACAGATACGCAGTATTTT.

The chain carries TRBV10-3 and TRBJ1-1; no reliable D call. Germline CDR1 reads ENHRY; CDR2 reads SYGVKD. This CDR3 comprises 12 residues. Between the trimmed V and J ends, which lost 4 bases and 2 bases, there was a span of 5 bases. The CDR3 reads CAISGHNTEAFF. In nucleotides, the CDR3 is TGTGCCATCAGTGGGCATAACACTGAAGCTTTCTTT.

V gene TRBV6-2 or TRBV6-3 combines with J gene TRBJ2-5; perhaps TRBD2 as D (5 bases). Per the germline V gene, CDR1 is MNHEY and CDR2 is SVGEGT. Trimming stripped 5 bases from V and 7 bases from J, with 20 bases between. The CDR3 runs 15 residues. The CDR3: CASSTQKVVGGTQYF. For the CDR3, the DNA is TGTGCCAGCAGTACTCAGAAAGTGGTCGGAGGGACCCAGTACTTC.